This T cell receptor (beta chain) was captured by sequencing in a study of blood T cell repertoires in COVID-19. CDR3 length equals 15 residues. Trimming removed 4 bases from V and 2 bases from J, with 16 bases in between. The germline V gene has CDR1 SGHNT and CDR2 YYREEE (reference sequence). In the source study's methods: Reference gene primer amplification yielded estimated nucleated cell counts. Sequenced by immunoSEQ multiplex PCR; TCRdb stores in-frame clones only, minus some. From that table come the V and J calls and clone size; the DNA was used to work out D and trimming. Seen here are over 200,000 clones, approximately 91% observed once, and the top ten hold approximately 1.2%.

The sequencing sample was made of PBMCs or T cells enriched from blood (not recorded which). The J gene is TRBJ2-7, the V gene TRBV5-4; the D gene is possibly TRBD2 (6 bases). The receptor's source is a human donor in a cohort exposed to, infected with or recovered from COVID-19 (not recorded which). The donor label of this sample is uncertain. CDR3 in DNA: TGTGCCAGCAGCCCCGGAGGGCGGGCGACCTACGAGCAGTACTTC. Protein product: CASSPGGRATYEQYF.